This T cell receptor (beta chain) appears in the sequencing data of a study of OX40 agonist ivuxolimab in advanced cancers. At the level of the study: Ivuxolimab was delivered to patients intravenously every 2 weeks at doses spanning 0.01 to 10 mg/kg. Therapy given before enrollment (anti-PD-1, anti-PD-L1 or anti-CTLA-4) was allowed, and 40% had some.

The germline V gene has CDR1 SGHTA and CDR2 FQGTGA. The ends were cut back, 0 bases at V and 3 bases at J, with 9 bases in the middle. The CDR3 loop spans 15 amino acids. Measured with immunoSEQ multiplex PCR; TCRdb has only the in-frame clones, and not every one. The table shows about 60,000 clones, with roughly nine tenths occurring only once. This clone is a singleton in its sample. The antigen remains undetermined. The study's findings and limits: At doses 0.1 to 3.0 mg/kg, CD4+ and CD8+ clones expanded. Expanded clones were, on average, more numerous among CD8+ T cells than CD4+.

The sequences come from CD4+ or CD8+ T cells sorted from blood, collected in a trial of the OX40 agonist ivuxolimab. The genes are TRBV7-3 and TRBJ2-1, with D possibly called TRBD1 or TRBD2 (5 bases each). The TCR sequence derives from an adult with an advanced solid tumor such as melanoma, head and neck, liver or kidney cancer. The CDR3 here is CASSLTGEFYNEQFF. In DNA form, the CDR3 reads TGTGCCAGCAGCTTAACGGGGGAGTTCTACAATGAGCAGTTCTTC.